Listed here is a single T cell receptor (beta chain). The target of this receptor is not known. No much larger clonotype is one base removed from it; base qualities were not supplied. Per the germline V gene (reference sequence), MNHEY is the CDR1 and SMNVEV is the CDR2. Taken from cysteine to phenylalanine, the CDR3 has 14 residues. CDR3 DNA only is kept here, 42 bases in frame from base 1. Trimming takes 10 bases off V and 0 bases off J; junction bases not matched to a gene: 6. These data come from a study of blood T cell repertoires in COVID-19 (dated by TCRdb to the early 2020s). Regarding the complete study: Samples covering the acute and convalescent phases of COVID-19 were provided by collaborators in the United States, Italy and Spain. The material from the prospective study consisted of cDNA or gDNA derived from T cells, B-cell-depleted T cells, or PBMCs. Subjects who had been exposed to COVID-19, were actively infected with it, or had recovered from it provided the deeply sampled blood TCRbeta repertoires that made up the dataset. A freely available public database, intended as a resource for researchers studying the immune response to SARS-CoV-2, is where the repertoires were released. The samples were drawn from two sources: the first 160 participants of the ongoing ImmuneRACE study, and about 1,300 subjects contributed by 6 global collaborators. Nearly every sample came with metadata listing a de-identified subject ID, COVID-19 status, age in years and sex. Where HLA class I and class II types were available, the types were taken from metadata supplied by the sample provider, not from assay-based typing.

The paper as a whole reports these results and caveats: How much clinical and demographic metadata was included differed by source and by participant, and the metadata was provided uncurated.

Enrolling through a virtual design, the prospective study's participants ranged in age from roughly 18 to 89 years and lived across roughly 24 United States geographic areas. Cohort assignment in the prospective study relied on participant-reported clinical history from a screening survey and a study questionnaire. Exposed participants were defined as having been in contact with someone with a PCR-confirmed or clinician-diagnosed COVID-19 case within 2 weeks of study entry. In the prospective study, whole blood, serum and a nasopharyngeal or oropharyngeal swab were collected from each participant by mobile phlebotomists. Prospective study participants could optionally give additional blood draws and questionnaires over an approximately two-month period. Before DNA extraction, prospective study blood samples were shipped either frozen or at room temperature. The immunoSEQ Assay, a bias-controlled multiplex PCR, was used to amplify TCRbeta CDR3 regions from genomic DNA. The authors' analysis ran thus. Within the assay, amplification of reference gene primers was used to estimate how many nucleated cells each sample contained. To quantify the absolute abundance of each unique TCRbeta CDR3 rearrangement, sequence reads were collapsed and filtered. Productive Simpson clonality was computed per sample as the square root of Simpson's diversity index over productive rearrangements. TCRdb retrieved this table from immuneACCESS and kept in-frame rearrangements only. Not all clones are present; in checked studies, unresolved V genes account for under half, and no reason is known for the remainder. V and J calls plus clone size are reproduced from that table; the DNA served to infer D and trimming. In this sample the table shows approximately 220,000 clones, 80% to 90% of which occur a single time. The top ten hold 3% to 4.5% of the sample.

The V and J segments used are TRBV27 and TRBJ1-3; a stretch of 7 junction bases matches TRBD1. The sample taken for sequencing was PBMCs or T cells enriched from blood (not recorded which). This clonotype was obtained from a woman aged 40 to 55 who had been exposed to COVID-19. The DNA is TGTGCCACCAAGGGACAGCCCTCTGGAAACACCATATATTTT. Its translation reads: CATKGQPSGNTIYF.